What follows is one TCR beta chain and its context. Sample-barcoded 5' priming and a J-beta primer mix drove a second PCR of about 7 to 11 cycles. TCRdb recomputed calls from the 5' RACE reads with MiXCR, one row per CDR3 protein. This sample has about 670,000 distinct CDR3 sequences; roughly half occur once, and the top ten carry approximately 13%. The sample is drawn from a study of blood T cells in healthy people across ages. Germline CDR1 SQVTM, CDR2 ANQGSEA. The CDR3 runs to 15 residues. V lost 7 bases, J lost 0 bases, and 11 bases stayed unmatched. The V gene is TRBV29-1, the J gene TRBJ2-5; 7 bases line up with TRBD1. Sequenced: blood. The sequence was obtained from a woman of 80 years or more in good health. CDR3 protein: CSAKPGQLYQETQYF. The CDR3 region has the DNA TGCAGCGCTAAACCGGGACAGCTGTACCAAGAGACCCAGTACTTC.